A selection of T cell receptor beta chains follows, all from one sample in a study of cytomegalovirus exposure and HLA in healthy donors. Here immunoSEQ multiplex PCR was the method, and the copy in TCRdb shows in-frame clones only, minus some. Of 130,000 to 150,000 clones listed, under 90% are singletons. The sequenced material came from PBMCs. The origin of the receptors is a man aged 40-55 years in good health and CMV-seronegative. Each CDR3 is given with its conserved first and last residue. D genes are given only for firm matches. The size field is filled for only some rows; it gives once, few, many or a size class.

TGTGCCAGCAGCGTAGGTGGCGGGGGGGCCGGAGATACGCAGTATTTT,CASSVGGGGAGDTQYF,TRBD2,TRBJ2-3,-,TRBV9
TGCGCCAGCAGTGAGAGGAGGACTAGCGGGGGGGCTTCTATTAAGCAGTTCTTC,CASSERRTSGGASIKQFF,TRBD2,TRBJ2-1,-,TRBV10-1
TGTGCCATCTCGGGGCAGGGGGCCCAGGAACACATTCAGTACTTC,CAISGQGAQEHIQYF,TRBD1,TRBJ2-4,few,TRBV10-3
TGCGCCAGCAGCTTACCCGGGACAGGGCGGTACGAGCAGTACTTC,CASSLPGTGRYEQYF,TRBD1,TRBJ2-7,-,TRBV5-1
TGTGCCACCAGCAGAGTAGTGGAGGGAAACTATGGCTACACCTTC,CATSRVVEGNYGYTF,-,TRBJ1-2,-,TRBV15
TGTGCCTGGAGTGTTAGCGGGGATCAGCCCCAGCATTTT,CAWSVSGDQPQHF,-,TRBJ1-5,-,TRBV30
TGTGCCAGCAGGATGGGACAGGGGAGGAGAAAACTGTTTTTT,CASRMGQGRRKLFF,TRBD1,TRBJ1-4,few,TRBV2
TGTGCCAGCAGCTTAGCGGGGGGGCTAGGCTATGGCTACACCTTC,CASSLAGGLGYGYTF,-,TRBJ1-2,-,TRBV7-2
TGTGCCACCAGTGAGGACAGGGGCCCAAGGAACTATGGCTACACCTTC,CATSEDRGPRNYGYTF,TRBD1,TRBJ1-2,-,TRBV15
TGTGCCAGCTCACCAATAGCGGGGGGGTACAATGAGCAGTTCTTC,CASSPIAGGYNEQFF,TRBD2,TRBJ2-1,-,TRBV18
TGTGCCAGCAGTCCCCGGACAGGGCCTATGTTTGGCTACACCTTC,CASSPRTGPMFGYTF,TRBD1,TRBJ1-2,-,TRBV28
TGTGCCAGCCACCCCACCGGGACAGGGGGCTATGGCTACACCTTC,CASHPTGTGGYGYTF,TRBD1,TRBJ1-2,few,TRBV7-9
TGCGCCAGCAGCCAAGCACAGGGAGTCAAAAACATTCAGTACTTC,CASSQAQGVKNIQYF,-,TRBJ2-4,-,TRBV4-3
TGTGCCAGCTCATCGGACAGGGTCGCCTACGAGCAGTACTTC,CASSSDRVAYEQYF,TRBD1,TRBJ2-7,-,TRBV27
TGTGCCAGCAGTCCCCGCAGGCTCGGCACAGATACGCAGTATTTT,CASSPRRLGTDTQYF,-,TRBJ2-3,-,TRBV2
TGCGCCAGCAGTATGCAGGGGACCTACGAGCAGTACTTC,CASSMQGTYEQYF,-,TRBJ2-7,-,TRBV10-2
TGTGCCAGCAGCCAACTCCTGACAGACCCCTATGGCTACACCTTC,CASSQLLTDPYGYTF,-,TRBJ1-2,-,TRBV6-6
TGTGCCAGCAGTTACTCGAACACCTACAATGAGCAGTTCTTC,CASSYSNTYNEQFF,-,TRBJ2-1,-,TRBV6-5
TGCGCCAGCAGCACCGACAGGGGCCGAAACACTGAAGCTTTCTTT,CASSTDRGRNTEAFF,TRBD1,TRBJ1-1,-,TRBV5-1
TGTGCCAGTAGTGACAGGTCTAGCAATCAGCCCCAGCATTTT,CASSDRSSNQPQHF,-,TRBJ1-5,-,TRBV19
TGCAGCGCTGGGCAGGGGAATGGCTACACCTTC,CSAGQGNGYTF,-,TRBJ1-2,-,TRBV29-1
TGTGCCAGCAGCTTAGACGGGAACCCCCAAGAGACCCAGTACTTC,CASSLDGNPQETQYF,-,TRBJ2-5,-,TRBV7-9
TGTGCCAGCAGCTTTCCGGGAGTCGGGGAGACCCAGTACTTC,CASSFPGVGETQYF,-,TRBJ2-5,-,TRBV6-5
TGTGCCAGCAGCGAAGGACTAGCGGGGAGCACAGATACGCAGTATTTT,CASSEGLAGSTDTQYF,TRBD2,TRBJ2-3,-,TRBV7-3
TGTGCCAGCAGCTTAGGTTCAGGGAGGACGTCAGCGGGGGAGCTGTTTTTT,CASSLGSGRTSAGELFF,-,TRBJ2-2,-,TRBV7-2
TGTGCCAGCAGTTACTCCCGTACAGGGACGTCTGGCTACACCTTC,CASSYSRTGTSGYTF,-,TRBJ1-2,-,TRBV6-5
TGTGCCAGCAGCCGCGGCGAGAATTCACCCCTCCACTTT,CASSRGENSPLHF,-,TRBJ1-6,few,TRBV6-6
TGTGCCAGCAGCTTAACCAGCGGGGGGGAAATGCAGAATGAGCAGTTCTTC,CASSLTSGGEMQNEQFF,TRBD2,TRBJ2-1,-,TRBV7-9
TGTGCCAGCAGTTACGAAGCCCAGGGGGGCCCCTATGGCTACACCTTC,CASSYEAQGGPYGYTF,TRBD1,TRBJ1-2,once,TRBV6-5
TGTGCCAGCAGTGGAGGGGGCAATCAGCCCCAGCATTTT,CASSGGGNQPQHF,-,TRBJ1-5,-,TRBV28
TGCAGCGTTGAAGTAGGGCAGGGCGGCAATCAGCCCCAGCATTTT,CSVEVGQGGNQPQHF,-,TRBJ1-5,-,TRBV29-1
TGCAGCGTTGAATCCATACAGGGGGGCGGGGAGCTGTTTTTT,CSVESIQGGGELFF,TRBD1,TRBJ2-2,-,TRBV29-1
TGTGCCAGCAGTTCAGCGGGGCCGACAGATACGCAGTATTTT,CASSSAGPTDTQYF,TRBD2,TRBJ2-3,-,TRBV6-6
TGTGCCTGGAGTGTACAGAGCGGGGGACCCTACAATGAGCAGTTCTTC,CAWSVQSGGPYNEQFF,TRBD2,TRBJ2-1,-,TRBV30
TGTGCCAGCAGACCGGGACAGGGTACTTGGCAGCCCCAGCATTTT,CASRPGQGTWQPQHF,TRBD1,TRBJ1-5,-,TRBV6-5
TGTGCCAGCAGTTCCAGGGAGGGCATGAACACTGAAGCTTTCTTT,CASSSREGMNTEAFF,-,TRBJ1-1,-,TRBV28
TGTGCCAGCAGTCCTAACCCAGGGGGCTTGAACACTGAAGCTTTCTTT,CASSPNPGGLNTEAFF,TRBD1,TRBJ1-1,few,TRBV6-4